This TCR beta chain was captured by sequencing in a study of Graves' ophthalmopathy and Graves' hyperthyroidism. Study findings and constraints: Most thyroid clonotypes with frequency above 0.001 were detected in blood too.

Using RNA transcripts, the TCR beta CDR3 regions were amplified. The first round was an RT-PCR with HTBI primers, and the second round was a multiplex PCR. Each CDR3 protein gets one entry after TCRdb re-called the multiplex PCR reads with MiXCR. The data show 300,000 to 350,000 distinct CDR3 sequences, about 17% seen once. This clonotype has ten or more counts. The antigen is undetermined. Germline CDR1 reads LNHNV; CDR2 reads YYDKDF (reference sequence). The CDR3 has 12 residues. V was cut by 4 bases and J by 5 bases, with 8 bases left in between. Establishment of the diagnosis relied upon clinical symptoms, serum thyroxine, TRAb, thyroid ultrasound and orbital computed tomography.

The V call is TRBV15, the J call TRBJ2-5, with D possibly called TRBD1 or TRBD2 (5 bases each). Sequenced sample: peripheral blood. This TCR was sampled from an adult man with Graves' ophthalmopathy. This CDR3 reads CATSMGEETQYF. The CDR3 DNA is TGTGCCACCAGCATGGGGGAGGAGACCCAGTACTTC. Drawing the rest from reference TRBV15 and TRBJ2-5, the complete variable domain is DAMVIQNPRYQVTQFGKPVTLSCSQTLNHNVMYWYQQKSSQAPKLLFHYYDKDFNNEADTPDNFQSRRPNTSFCFLDIRSPGLGDTAMYLCATSMGEETQYFGPGTRLLVL.